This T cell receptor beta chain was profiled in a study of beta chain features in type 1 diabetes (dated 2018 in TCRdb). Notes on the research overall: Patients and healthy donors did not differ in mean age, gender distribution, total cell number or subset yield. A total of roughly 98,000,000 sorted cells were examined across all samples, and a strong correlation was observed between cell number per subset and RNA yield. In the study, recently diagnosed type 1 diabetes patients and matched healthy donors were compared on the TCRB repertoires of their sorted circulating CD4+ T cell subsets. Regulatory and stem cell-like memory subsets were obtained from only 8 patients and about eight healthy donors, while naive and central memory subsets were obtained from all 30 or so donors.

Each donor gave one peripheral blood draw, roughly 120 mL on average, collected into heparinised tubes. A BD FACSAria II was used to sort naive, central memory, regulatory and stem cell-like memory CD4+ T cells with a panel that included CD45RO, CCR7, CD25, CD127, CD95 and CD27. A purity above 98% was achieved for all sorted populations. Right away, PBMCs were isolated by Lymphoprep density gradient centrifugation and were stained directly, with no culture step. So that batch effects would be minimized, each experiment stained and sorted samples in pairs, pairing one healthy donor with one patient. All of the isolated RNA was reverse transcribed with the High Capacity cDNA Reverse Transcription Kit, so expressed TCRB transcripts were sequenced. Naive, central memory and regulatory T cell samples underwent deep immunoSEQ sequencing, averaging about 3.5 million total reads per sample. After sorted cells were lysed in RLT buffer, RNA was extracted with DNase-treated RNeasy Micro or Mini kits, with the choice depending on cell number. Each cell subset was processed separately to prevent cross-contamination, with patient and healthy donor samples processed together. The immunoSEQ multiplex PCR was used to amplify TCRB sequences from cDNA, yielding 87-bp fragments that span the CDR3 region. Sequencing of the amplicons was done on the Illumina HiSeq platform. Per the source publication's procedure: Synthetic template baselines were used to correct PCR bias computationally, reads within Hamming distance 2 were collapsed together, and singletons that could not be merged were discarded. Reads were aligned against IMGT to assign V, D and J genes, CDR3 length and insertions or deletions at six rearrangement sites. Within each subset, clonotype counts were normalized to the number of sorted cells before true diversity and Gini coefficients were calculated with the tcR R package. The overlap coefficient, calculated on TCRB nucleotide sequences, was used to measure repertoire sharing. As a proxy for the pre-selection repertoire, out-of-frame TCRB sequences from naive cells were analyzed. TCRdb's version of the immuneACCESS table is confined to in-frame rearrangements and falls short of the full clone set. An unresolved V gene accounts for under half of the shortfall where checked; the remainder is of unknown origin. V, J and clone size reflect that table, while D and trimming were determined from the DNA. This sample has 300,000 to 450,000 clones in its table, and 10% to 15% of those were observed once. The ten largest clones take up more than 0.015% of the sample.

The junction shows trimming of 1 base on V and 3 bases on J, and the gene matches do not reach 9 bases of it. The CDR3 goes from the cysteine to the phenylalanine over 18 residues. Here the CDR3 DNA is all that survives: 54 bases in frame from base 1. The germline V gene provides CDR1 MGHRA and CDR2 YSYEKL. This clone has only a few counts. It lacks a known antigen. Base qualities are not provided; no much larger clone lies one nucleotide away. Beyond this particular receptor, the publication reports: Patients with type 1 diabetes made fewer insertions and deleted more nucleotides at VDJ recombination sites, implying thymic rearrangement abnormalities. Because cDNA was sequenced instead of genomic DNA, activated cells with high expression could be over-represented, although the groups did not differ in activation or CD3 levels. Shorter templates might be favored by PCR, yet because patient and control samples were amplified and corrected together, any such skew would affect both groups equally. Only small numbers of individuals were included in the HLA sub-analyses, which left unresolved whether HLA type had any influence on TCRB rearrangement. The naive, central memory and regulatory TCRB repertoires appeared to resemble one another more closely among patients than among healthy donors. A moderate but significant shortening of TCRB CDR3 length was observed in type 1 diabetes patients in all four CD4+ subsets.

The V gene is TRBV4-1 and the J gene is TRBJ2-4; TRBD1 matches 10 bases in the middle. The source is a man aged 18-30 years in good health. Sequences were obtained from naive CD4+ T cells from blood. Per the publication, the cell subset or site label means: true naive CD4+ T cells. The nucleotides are TGCGCCAGCAGCCAAGGGTCTCCGGGACAGGGGTACAAAAACATTCAGTACTTC. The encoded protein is CASSQGSPGQGYKNIQYF.